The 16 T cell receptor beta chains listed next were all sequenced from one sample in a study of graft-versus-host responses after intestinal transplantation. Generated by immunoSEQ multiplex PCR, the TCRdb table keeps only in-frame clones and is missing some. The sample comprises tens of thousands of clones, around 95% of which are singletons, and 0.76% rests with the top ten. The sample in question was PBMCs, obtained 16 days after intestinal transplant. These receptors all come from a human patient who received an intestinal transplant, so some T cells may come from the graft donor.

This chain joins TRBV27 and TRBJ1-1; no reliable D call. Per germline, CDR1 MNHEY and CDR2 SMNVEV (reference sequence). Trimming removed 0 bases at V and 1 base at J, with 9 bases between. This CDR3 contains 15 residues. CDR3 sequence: CASSLSVTANTEAFF. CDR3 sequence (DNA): TGTGCCAGCAGTTTATCGGTGACGGCGAACACTGAAGCTTTCTTT.

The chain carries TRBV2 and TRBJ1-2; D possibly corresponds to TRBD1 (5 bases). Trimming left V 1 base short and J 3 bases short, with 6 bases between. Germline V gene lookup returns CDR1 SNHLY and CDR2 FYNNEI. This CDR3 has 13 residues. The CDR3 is CASSEGQHYGYTF. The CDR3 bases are TGTGCCAGCAGTGAAGGACAGCACTATGGCTACACCTTC. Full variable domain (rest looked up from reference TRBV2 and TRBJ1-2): EPEVTQTPSHQVTQMGQEVILRCVPISNHLYFYWYRQILGQKVEFLVSFYNNEISEKSEIFDDQFSVERPDGSNFTLKIRSTKLEDSAMYFCASSEGQHYGYTFGSGTRLTVV.

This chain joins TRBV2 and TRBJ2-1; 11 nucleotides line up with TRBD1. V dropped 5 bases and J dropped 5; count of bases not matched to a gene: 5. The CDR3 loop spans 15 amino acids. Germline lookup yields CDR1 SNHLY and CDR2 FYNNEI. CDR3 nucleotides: TGTGCCAGCAGTCTGGAGGGACAGGGGGACAATGAGCAGTTCTTC. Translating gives CASSLEGQGDNEQFF.

The CDR3: CASSYDHRGDQPQHF. Here the CDR3 DNA reads TGTGCCAGCAGCTACGATCACAGGGGGGATCAGCCCCAGCATTTT. The rearrangement joins TRBV9 to TRBJ1-5; 8 bases fit TRBD1. The CDR3 runs to 15 residues. The junction had 8 bases not matched to a gene; V was cut back by 4 bases and J by 5 bases. The V gene's germline CDR1 is SGDLS and CDR2 YYNGEE.

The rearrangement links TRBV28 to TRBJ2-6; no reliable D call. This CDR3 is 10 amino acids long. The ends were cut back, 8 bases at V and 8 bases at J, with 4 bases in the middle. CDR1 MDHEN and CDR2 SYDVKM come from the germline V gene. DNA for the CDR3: TGTGCCAGCGGTACCAACGTCCTGACTTTC. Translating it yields CASGTNVLTF. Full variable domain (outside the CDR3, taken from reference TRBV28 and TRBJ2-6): DVKVTQSSRYLVKRTGEKVFLECVQDMDHENMFWYRQDPGLGLRLIYFSYDVKMKEKGDIPEGYSVSREKKERFSLILESASTNQTSMYLCASGTNVLTFGAGSRLTVL.

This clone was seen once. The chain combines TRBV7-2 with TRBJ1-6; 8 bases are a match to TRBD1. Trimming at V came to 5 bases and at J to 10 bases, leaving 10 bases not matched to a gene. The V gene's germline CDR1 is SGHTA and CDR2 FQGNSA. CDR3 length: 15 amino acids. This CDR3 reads CASSKDRVGRSPLHF. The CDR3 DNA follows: TGTGCCAGCAGCAAGGACAGGGTCGGTCGATCACCCCTCCACTTT.

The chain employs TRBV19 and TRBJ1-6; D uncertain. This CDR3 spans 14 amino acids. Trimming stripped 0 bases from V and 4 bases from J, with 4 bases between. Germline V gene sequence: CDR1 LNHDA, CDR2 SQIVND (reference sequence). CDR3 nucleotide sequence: TGTGCCAGTAGTATAGACCGGTATAATTCACCCCTCCACTTT. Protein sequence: CASSIDRYNSPLHF.

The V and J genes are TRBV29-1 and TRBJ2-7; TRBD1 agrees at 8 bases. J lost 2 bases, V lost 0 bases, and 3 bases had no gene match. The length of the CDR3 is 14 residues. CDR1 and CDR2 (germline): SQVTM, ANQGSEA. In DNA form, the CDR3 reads TGCAGCGTTGAAGAAGGGACAGGTCCCTACGAGCAGTACTTC. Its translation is CSVEEGTGPYEQYF.

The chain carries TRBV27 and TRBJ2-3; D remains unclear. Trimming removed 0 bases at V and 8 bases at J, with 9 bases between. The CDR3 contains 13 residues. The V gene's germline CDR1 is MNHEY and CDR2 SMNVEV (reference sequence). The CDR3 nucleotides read TGTGCCAGCAGTTTATCCGGACCCTCTACGCAGTATTTT. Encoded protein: CASSLSGPSTQYF.

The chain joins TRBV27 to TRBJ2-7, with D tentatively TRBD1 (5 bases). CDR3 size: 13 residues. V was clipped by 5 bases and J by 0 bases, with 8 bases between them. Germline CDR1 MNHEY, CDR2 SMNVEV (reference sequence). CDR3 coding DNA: TGTGCCAGCAGTCTGGGGCCCTCCTACGAGCAGTACTTC. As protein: CASSLGPSYEQYF.

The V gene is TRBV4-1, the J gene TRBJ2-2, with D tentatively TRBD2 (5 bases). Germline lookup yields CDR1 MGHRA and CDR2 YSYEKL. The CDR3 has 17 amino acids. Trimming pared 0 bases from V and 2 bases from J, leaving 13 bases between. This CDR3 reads CASSQDLWGVNTGELFF. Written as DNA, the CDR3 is TGCGCCAGCAGCCAAGATCTATGGGGAGTTAACACCGGGGAGCTGTTTTTT.

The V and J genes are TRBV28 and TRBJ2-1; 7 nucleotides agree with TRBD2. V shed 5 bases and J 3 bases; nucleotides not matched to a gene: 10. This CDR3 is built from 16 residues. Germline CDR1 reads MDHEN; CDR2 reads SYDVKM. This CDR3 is CASSRPERDLYNEQFF. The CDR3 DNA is TGTGCCAGCAGTCGCCCAGAGCGGGATCTCTACAATGAGCAGTTCTTC.

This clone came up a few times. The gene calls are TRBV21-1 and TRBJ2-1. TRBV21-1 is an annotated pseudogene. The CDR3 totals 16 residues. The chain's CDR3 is CASSNHGAGAYNEQFF. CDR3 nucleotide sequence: TGTGCCAGCAGCAACCACGGGGCGGGCGCCTACAATGAGCAGTTCTTC.

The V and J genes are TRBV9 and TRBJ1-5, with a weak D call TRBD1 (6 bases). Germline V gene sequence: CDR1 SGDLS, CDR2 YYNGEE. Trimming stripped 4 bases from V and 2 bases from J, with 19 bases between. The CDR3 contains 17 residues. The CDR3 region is CASSKGDSGRGNQPQHF. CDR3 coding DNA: TGTGCCAGCAGCAAGGGGGACTCAGGTCGTGGCAATCAGCCCCAGCATTTT.

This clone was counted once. This CDR3 is CASSSFSWTYNEQFF. The CDR3 DNA reads TGTGCCAGCAGCTCGTTTAGCTGGACCTACAATGAGCAGTTCTTC. The rearrangement joins TRBV5-6 to TRBJ2-1; no definite D call. Trimming stripped 3 bases from V and 2 bases from J, with 12 bases between. The CDR3 runs 15 residues. The germline CDR1 and CDR2 sequences are SGHDT and YYEEEE.

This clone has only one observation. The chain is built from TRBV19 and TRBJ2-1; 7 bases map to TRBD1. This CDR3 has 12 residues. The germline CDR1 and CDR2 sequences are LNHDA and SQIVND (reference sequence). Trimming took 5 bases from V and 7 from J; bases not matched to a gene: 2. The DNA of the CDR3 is TGTGCCAGTAGTGGGACAGCAAATGAGCAGTTCTTC. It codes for CASSGTANEQFF.